This T cell receptor beta chain was sequenced in a study of post-analysis software for immune sequencing data (dated by TCRdb to about 2015). Background for the entire study: Recorded disease courses included relapsing-remitting, secondary progressive and progressive-relapsing multiple sclerosis, with some patients lacking subtype annotation. A subset of samples was prepared in parallel using single-end sample barcoding, then pooled and co-amplified after Illumina adapter ligation. The multiple sclerosis patient repertoires were compared with roughly twelve previously published healthy control repertoires from donors aged roughly 6 to 25 years. What the work shows at the level of the full study, not this receptor alone: The control group was slightly older than the multiple sclerosis patient group. Multiple sclerosis patients had significantly lower normalized Chao1 diversity than controls, a result that suggests substantial peripheral T-cell clonal expansion. Significantly higher frequencies in patients than in controls were found for five or six TRBV segments, including TRBV5-6, TRBV5-1 and TRBV20-1. When samples were clustered directly using the F measure, samples prepared in the same batch co-clustered strongly, which prompted a batch-effect correction.

The table lists this clonotype with a count of one. The antigen this receptor binds is unknown. The record has no base qualities; no much larger clone is one base away. To demonstrate the VDJtools post-analysis software, the study profiled TCR beta repertoires from the peripheral blood of under 15 young patients with multiple sclerosis. Multiple sclerosis patients were children and adolescents aged about 6 to 16 years. V lost 4 bases and J lost 1 base; the stretch between them is 10 bases long. According to the germline V gene, CDR1 reads MNHEY and CDR2 reads SVGAGI. The CDR3 sequence holds 14 residues, the cysteine and phenylalanine included. The retained sequence is limited to the CDR3, 42 bases, with the frame set at the first base. Receptor libraries were prepared by PCR. Instrument on record: Illumina HiSeq 2500. To reduce PCR and sequencing biases, unique molecular identifiers were built into the TCR beta cDNA libraries. About 0.5 million cDNA molecules were obtained for every 1 to 10 million input T cells, so each molecule roughly corresponded to one T cell. Patient libraries were prepared and sequenced with the same protocol used for the earlier healthy control dataset. Within a given batch, samples were prepared together, multiplexed and sequenced on the same HiSeq lane. The original pipeline was this. Raw barcoded reads were processed with MIGEC, and single-read molecular identifier groups were discarded before consensus assembly and CDR3 extraction. Clonotype tables were post-analysed with VDJtools, normalizing diversity by down-sampling all datasets to the smallest sample size. In repertoire overlap clustering, CDR3 amino acid sequences, but not nucleotide sequences, were matched to correct batch-related cross-sample contamination. The public sequencing data were trimmed at Q25 with fastp and processed into clonotypes with MiXCR by TCRdb, which kept only in-frame beta chains. Rows merge per CDR3 protein into single entries with the most common DNA and genes. TCRdb's processing, not the study's, gives the V and J calls here. For this sample there are 350,000 to 500,000 distinct CDR3 sequences; 30% to 45% appear just once. The top ten clonotypes cover about 8% of the sample.

This receptor was taken from a girl under 10 years old with multiple sclerosis. Sequenced: blood. This receptor chain uses TRBV6-5 and TRBJ1-2; the D gene identity is not certain. CDR3 loop: CASSSNSRNYGYTF. The sequenced DNA: TGTGCCAGCAGTTCGAACAGTCGTAACTATGGCTACACCTTC.